The text below deals with one T cell receptor (beta chain). This entry belongs to a study of blood T cell repertoires in COVID-19. About the research overall: Researchers got acute and convalescent COVID-19 samples from the United States, Italy and Spain. The cDNA or gDNA used as material had been derived from T cells, B-cell-depleted T cells, or PBMCs.

CDR3 length equals 15 residues. The V gene's germline CDR1 is LGHDT and CDR2 YNNKEL (reference sequence). V lost 6 bases, J lost 1 base, and 15 bases lay in between. As handled by the study authors: Nucleated cell counts were estimated from reference gene primer amplification. Measured with immunoSEQ multiplex PCR; TCRdb has only the in-frame clones, and not every one. That table is the source of V, J and clone size, and D and trimming were worked out from the DNA. The data show roughly 85,000 clones, around four fifths seen once. The sequence derives from a human donor in a cohort sampled during active COVID-19. This sequence joins TRBV3-1 (or the pseudogene TRBV3-2) and TRBJ2-5; weak D call: TRBD1 (5 bases). The source material was peripheral blood. CDR3 region: CASSPTGATQETQYF. DNA for the CDR3: TGTGCCAGCAGTCCTACAGGAGCCACCCAAGAGACCCAGTACTTC.